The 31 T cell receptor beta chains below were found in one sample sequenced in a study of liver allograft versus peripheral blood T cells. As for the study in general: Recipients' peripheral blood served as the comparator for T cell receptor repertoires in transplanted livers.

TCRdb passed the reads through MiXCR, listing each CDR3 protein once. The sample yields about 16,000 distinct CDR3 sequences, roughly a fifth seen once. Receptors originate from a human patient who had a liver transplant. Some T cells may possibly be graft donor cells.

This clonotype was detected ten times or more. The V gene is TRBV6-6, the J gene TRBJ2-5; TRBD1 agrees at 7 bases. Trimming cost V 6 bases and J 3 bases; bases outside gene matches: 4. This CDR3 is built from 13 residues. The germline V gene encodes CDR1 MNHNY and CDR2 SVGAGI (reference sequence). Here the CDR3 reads CASSLTGKETQYF. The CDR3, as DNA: TGTGCCAGCAGCCTGACAGGGAAAGAGACCCAGTACTTC.

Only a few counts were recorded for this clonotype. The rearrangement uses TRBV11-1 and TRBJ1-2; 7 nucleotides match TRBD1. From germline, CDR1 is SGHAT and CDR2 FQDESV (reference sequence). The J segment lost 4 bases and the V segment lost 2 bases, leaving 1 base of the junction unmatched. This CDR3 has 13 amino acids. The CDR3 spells CASSLQGGYGYTF. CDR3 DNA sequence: TGTGCCAGCAGCTTACAGGGGGGCTATGGCTACACCTTC. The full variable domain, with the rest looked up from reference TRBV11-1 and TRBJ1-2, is EAEVAQSPRYKITEKSQAVAFWCDPISGHATLYWYRQILGQGPELLVQFQDESVVDDSQLPKDRFSAERLKGVDSTLKIQPAELGDSAMYLCASSLQGGYGYTFGSGTRLTVV.

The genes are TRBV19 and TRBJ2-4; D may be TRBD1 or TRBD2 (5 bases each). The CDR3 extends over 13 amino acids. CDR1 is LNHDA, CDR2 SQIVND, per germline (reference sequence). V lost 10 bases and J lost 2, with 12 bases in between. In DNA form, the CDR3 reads TGTGCCACCGAGGGGTATTCCAAAAACATTCAGTACTTC. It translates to CATEGYSKNIQYF.

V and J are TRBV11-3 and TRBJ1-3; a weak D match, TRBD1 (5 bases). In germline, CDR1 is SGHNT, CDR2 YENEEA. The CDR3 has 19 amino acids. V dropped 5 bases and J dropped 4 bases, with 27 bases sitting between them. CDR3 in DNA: TGTGCCAGCAGCCAAGGGCAACCGGCGGGGCCACAGAGGGGAAACACCATATATTTT. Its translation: CASSQGQPAGPQRGNTIYF.

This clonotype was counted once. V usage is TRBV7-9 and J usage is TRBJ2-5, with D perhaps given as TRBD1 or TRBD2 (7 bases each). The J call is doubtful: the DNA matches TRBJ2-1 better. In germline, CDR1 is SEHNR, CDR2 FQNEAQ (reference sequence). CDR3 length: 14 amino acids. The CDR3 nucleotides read TGTGCCAGCAGCCCGCAGGGGGGGGAGGAGACCCAGTTCTTC. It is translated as CASSPQGGEETQFF.

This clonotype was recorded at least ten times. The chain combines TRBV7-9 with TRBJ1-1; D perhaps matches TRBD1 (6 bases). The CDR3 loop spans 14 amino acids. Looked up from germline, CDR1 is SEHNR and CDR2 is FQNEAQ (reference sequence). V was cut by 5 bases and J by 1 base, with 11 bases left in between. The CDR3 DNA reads TGTGCCAGCAGCGCACAGGGACCGAACACTGAAGCTTTCTTT. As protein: CASSAQGPNTEAFF.

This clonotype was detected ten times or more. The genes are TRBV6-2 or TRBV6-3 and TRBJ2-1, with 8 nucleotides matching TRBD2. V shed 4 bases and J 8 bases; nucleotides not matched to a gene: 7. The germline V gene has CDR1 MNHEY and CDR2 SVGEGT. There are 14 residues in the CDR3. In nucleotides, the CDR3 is TGTGCCAGCAGTTTAGCGGGACGGGCGTATGAGCAGTTCTTC. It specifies CASSLAGRAYEQFF.

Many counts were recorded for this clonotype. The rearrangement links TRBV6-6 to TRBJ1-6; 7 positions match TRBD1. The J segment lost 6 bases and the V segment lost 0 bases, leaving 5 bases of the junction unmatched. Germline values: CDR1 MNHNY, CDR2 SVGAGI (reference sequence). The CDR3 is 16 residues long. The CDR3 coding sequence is TGTGCCAGCAGTTACTCGAAAGGACAGGTTAATTCACCCCTCCACTTT. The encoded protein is CASSYSKGQVNSPLHF.

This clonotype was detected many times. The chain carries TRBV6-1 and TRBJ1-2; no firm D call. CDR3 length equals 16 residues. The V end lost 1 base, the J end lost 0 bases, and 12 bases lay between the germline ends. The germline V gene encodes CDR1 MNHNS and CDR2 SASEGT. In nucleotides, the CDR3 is TGTGCCAGCAGTGAAGTTGGAGGAAGCACTAACTATGGCTACACCTTC. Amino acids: CASSEVGGSTNYGYTF.

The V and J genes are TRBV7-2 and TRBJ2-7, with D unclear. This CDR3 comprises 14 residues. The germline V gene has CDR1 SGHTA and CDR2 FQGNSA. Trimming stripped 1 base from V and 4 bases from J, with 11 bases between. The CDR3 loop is CASSLGDLYYEQYF. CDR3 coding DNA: TGTGCCAGCAGCTTAGGTGACCTATATTACGAGCAGTACTTC.

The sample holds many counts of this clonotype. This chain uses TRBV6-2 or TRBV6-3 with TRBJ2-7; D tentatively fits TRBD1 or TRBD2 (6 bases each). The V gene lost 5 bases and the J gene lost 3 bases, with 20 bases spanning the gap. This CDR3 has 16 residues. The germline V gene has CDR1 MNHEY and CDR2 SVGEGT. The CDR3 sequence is CASSPGGGGSGYEQYF. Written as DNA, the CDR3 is TGTGCCAGCAGTCCCGGAGGAGGGGGTTCTGGCTACGAGCAGTACTTC.

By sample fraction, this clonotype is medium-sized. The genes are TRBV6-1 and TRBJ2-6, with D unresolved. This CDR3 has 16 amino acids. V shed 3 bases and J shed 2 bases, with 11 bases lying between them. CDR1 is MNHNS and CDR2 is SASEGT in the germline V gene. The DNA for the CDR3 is TGTGCCAGCAGTGAGCTCTACAGTCCTGGGGCCAACGTCCTGACTTTC. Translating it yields CASSELYSPGANVLTF.

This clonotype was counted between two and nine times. The CDR3 loop reads CAWGVGGSREGYGYTF. CDR3 in DNA: TGTGCCTGGGGGGTCGGGGGCTCGCGGGAAGGCTATGGCTACACCTTC. V usage is TRBV30 and J usage is TRBJ1-2; D may be TRBD1 (6 bases). CDR3 length: 16 amino acids. V was shortened by 5 bases and J by 4 bases, with 23 bases between the two germline ends. CDR1 GTSNPN and CDR2 SVGIG come from the germline V gene (reference sequence).

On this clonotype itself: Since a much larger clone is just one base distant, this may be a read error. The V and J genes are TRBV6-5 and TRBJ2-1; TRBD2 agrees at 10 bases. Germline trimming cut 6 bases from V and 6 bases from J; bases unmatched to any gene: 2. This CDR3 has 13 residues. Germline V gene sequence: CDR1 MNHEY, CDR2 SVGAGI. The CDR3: CASSRLAGNEQFF. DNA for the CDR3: TGTGCCAGCAGCCGACTAGCGGGCAATGAGCAGTTCTTC.

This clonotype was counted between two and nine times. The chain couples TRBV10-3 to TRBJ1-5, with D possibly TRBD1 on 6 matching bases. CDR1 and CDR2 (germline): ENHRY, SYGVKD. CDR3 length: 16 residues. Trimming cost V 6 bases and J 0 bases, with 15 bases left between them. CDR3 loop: CAIRVEGQISNQPQHF. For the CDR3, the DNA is TGTGCCATCAGGGTAGAAGGACAGATTAGCAATCAGCCCCAGCATTTT.

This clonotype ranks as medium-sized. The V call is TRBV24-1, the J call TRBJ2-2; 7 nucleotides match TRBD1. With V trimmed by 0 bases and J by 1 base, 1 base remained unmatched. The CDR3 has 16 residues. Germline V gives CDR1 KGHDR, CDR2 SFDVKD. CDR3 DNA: TGTGCCACCAGTGATTTGCGGACAGGGAACACCGGGGAGCTGTTTTTT. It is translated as CATSDLRTGNTGELFF.

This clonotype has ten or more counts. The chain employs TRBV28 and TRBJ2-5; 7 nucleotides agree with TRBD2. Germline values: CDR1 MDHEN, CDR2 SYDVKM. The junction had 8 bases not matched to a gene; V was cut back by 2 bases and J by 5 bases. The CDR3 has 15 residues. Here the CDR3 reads CASSLGGGRSETQYF. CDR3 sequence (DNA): TGTGCCAGCAGTTTAGGGGGGGGGAGATCGGAGACCCAGTACTTC.

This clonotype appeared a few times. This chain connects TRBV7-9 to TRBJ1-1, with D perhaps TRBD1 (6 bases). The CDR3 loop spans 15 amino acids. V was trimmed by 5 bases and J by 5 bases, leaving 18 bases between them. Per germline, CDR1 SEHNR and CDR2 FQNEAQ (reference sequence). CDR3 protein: CASSLPYRVRTEAFF. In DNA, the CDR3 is TGTGCCAGCAGCCTACCCTACAGGGTTCGGACTGAAGCTTTCTTT.

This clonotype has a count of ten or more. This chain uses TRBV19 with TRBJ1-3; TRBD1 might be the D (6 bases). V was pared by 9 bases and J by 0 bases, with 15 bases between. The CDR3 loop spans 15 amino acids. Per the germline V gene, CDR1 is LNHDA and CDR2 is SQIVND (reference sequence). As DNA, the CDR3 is TGTGCCAGCATCGGGACACCTTACTCTGGAAACACCATATATTTT. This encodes CASIGTPYSGNTIYF.

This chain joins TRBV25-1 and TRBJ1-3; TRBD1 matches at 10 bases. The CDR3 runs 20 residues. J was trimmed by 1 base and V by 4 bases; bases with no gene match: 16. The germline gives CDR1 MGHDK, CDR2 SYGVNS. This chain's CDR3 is CASSGTDRGPTQRSGNTIYF. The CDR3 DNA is TGTGCCAGCAGTGGGACCGACAGGGGGCCCACTCAGCGATCTGGAAACACCATATATTTT.

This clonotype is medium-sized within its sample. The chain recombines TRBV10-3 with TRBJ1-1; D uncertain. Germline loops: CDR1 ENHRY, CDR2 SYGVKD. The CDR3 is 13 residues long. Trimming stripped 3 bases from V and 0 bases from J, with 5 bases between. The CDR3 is CAISDELNTEAFF. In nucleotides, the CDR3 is TGTGCCATCAGTGATGAGCTGAACACTGAAGCTTTCTTT.

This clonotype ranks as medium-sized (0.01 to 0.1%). The DNA for the CDR3 is TGTGCCAGCAGGGTTAACAGGGAAACGAACACTGAAGCTTTCTTT. It encodes CASRVNRETNTEAFF. The V gene is TRBV6-1, the J gene TRBJ1-1, with a tentative D call TRBD1 (6 bases). With 6 bases removed from V and 1 base from J, the gap between germline ends came to 15 bases. The CDR3 runs to 15 residues. Germline lookup yields CDR1 MNHNS and CDR2 SASEGT.

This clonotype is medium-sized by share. The CDR3 region has the DNA TGTGCCAGTAGCGACAGCTTCTATAATTCACCCCTCCACTTT. Protein product: CASSDSFYNSPLHF. V gene TRBV19 combines with J gene TRBJ1-6; TRBD1 might be the D (5 bases). Germline V gene data show CDR1 as LNHDA and CDR2 as SQIVND (reference sequence). The CDR3 has 14 residues. The V gene lost 6 bases and the J gene lost 3 bases, with 9 bases spanning the gap. Combining the CDR3 with reference TRBV19 and TRBJ1-6 gives the whole variable domain DGGITQSPKYLFRKEGQNVTLSCEQNLNHDAMYWYRQDPGQGLRLIYYSQIVNDFQKGDIAEGYSVSREKKESFPLTVTSAQKNPTAFYLCASSDSFYNSPLHFGNGTRLTVT.

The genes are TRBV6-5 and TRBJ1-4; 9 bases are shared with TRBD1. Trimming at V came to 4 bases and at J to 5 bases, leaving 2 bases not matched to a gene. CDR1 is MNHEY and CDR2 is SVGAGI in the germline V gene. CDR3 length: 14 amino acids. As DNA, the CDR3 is TGTGCCAGCAGTTGGGACAGGGCGAATGAAAAACTGTTTTTT. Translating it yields CASSWDRANEKLFF.

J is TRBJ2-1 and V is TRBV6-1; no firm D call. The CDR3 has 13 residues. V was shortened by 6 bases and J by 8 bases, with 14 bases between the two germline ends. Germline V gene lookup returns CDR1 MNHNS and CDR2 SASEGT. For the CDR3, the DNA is TGTGCCAGCAGCATCGGACCTCTGGATGAGCAGTTCTTC. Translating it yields CASSIGPLDEQFF.

Here the CDR3 reads CASSSRGSGANVLTF. In DNA form, the CDR3 reads TGTGCCAGCAGTTCCAGGGGGTCAGGGGCCAACGTCCTGACTTTC. The rearrangement links TRBV27 to TRBJ2-6; TRBD1 matches at 7 bases. The length of the CDR3 is 15 residues. CDR1 MNHEY and CDR2 SMNVEV come from the germline V gene (reference sequence). The V and J ends lost 4 bases and 4 bases, in that order; junction bases with no gene match: 4.

DNA for the CDR3: TGTGCCAGCAGTTACTTGCGGAGTTCCTACAATGAGCAGTTCTTC. Translation gives CASSYLRSSYNEQFF. This chain links TRBV6-5 with TRBJ2-1; D call uncertain. V gave up 1 base and J gave up 1 base, with 8 bases separating them. From germline, CDR1 is MNHEY and CDR2 SVGAGI. The CDR3 has 15 amino acids.

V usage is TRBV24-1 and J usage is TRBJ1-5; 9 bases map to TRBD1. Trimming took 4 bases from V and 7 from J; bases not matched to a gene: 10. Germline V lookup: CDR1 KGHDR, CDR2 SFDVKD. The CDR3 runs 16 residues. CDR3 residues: CATSDTDRGSGQPQHF. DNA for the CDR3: TGTGCCACCAGTGACACGGACAGGGGATCGGGACAGCCCCAGCATTTT.

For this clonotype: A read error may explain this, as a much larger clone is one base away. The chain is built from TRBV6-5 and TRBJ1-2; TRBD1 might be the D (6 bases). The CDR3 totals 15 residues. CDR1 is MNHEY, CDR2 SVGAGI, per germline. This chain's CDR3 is CTSSHRARLNYGYTF. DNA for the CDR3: TGTACCAGCAGCCACAGGGCCAGACTTAACTATGGCTACACCTTC.

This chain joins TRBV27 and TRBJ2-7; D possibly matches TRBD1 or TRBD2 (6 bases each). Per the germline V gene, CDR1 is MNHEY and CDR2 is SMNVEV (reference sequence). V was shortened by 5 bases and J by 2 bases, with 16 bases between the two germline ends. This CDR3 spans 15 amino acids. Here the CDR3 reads CASSLNPGEAYEQYF. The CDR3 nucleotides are TGTGCCAGCAGTCTCAACCCAGGGGAGGCCTACGAGCAGTACTTC.

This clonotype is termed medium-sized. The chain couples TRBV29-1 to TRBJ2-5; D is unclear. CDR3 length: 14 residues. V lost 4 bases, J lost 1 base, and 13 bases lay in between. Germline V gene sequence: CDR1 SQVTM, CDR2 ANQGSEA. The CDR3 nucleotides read TGCAGCGTTGCTGTGGGGTCAGTCCAAGAGACCCAGTACTTC. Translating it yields CSVAVGSVQETQYF.